This section outlines one TCR beta chain sequence together with its context. Germline-derived CDR1 and CDR2 are SGHRS and YFSETQ. Germline trimming cut 3 bases from V and 5 bases from J; bases unmatched to any gene: 4. The CDR3 contains 13 residues. This record belongs to a study of T cell changes during pregnancy in multiple sclerosis. Profiling relied on immunoSEQ multiplex PCR, and the TCRdb table lists in-frame clones only, not all of them. The repertoire holds about 59,000 clones, with 93% as singletons. Sequences were derived from CD8+ T cells from peripheral blood mononuclear cells, sampled in the third trimester of pregnancy. This TCR came from a female donor with multiple sclerosis, enrolled in a pregnancy study. J is TRBJ2-7 and V is TRBV5-1, with 8 bases fitting TRBD2. This chain's CDR3 is CASSWGLGNEQYF. In DNA, the CDR3 is TGCGCCAGCAGCTGGGGACTAGGAAACGAGCAGTACTTC.